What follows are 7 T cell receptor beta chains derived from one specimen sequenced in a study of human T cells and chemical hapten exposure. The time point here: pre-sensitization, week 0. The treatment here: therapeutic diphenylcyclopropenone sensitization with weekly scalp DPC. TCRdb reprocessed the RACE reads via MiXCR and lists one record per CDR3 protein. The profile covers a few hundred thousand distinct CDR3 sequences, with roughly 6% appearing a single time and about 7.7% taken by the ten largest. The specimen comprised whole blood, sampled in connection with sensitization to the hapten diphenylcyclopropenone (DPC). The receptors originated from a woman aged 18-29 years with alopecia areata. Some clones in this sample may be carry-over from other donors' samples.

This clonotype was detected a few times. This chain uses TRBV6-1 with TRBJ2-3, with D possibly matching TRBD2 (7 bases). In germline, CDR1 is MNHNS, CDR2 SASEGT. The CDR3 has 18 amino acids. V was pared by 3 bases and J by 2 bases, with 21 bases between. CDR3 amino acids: CASSDWAYSGGNTDTQYF. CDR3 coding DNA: TGTGCCAGCAGTGACTGGGCATATTCGGGGGGCAACACAGATACGCAGTATTTT.

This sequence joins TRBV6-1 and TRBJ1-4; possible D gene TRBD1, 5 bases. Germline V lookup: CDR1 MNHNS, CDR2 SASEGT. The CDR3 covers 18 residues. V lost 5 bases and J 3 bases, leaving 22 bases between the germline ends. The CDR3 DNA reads TGTGCCAGCAGTCCCCTTAGGGTCGGGTCGACAGCTAATGAAAAACTGTTTTTT. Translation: CASSPLRVGSTANEKLFF.

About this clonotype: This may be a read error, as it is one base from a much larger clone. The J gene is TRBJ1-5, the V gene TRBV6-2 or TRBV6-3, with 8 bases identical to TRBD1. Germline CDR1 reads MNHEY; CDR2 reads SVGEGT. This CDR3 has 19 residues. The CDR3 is CASSYEWAGGASINQRQHF. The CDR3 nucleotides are TGTGCCAGCAGTTACGAGTGGGCAGGGGGCGCCTCCATCAATCAGCGCCAGCATTTT.

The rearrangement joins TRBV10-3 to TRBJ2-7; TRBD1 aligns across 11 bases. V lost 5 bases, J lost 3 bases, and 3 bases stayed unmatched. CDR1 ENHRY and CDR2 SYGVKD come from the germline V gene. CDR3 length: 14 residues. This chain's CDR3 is CAISPGTGGYEQYF. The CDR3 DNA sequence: TGTGCCATCAGTCCTGGGACAGGGGGCTACGAGCAGTACTTC.

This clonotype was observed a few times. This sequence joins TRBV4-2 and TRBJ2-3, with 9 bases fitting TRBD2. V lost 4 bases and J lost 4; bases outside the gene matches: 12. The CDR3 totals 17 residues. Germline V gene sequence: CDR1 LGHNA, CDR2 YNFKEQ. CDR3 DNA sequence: TGTGCCAGCAGCCGCTCTTGGTGGCGGGGGGGCCCAGATACGCAGTATTTT. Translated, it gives CASSRSWWRGGPDTQYF.

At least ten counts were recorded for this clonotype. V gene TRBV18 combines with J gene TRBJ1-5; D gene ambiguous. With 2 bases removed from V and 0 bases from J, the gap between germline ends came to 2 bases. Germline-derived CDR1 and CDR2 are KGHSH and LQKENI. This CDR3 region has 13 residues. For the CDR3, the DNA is TGTGCCAGCTCACCATATAGCAATCAGCCCCAGCATTTT. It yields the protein CASSPYSNQPQHF.

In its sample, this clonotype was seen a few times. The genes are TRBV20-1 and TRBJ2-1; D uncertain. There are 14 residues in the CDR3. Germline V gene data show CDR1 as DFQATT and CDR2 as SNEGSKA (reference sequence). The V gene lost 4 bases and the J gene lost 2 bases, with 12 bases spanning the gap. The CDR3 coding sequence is TGCAGTGCTACCTTTAGCAGTGCCTACAATGAGCAGTTCTTC. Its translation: CSATFSSAYNEQFF.